These 29 T cell receptor beta chains were sequenced from one sample in a study of T cell changes during pregnancy in multiple sclerosis (dated by TCRdb to about 2019). The receptor library was made with the immunoSEQ multiplex PCR assay. TCRdb retrieved this table from immuneACCESS and kept in-frame rearrangements only. Not all clones are present; in checked studies, unresolved V genes account for under half, and no reason is known for the remainder. Here the sample has approximately 70,000 clones; roughly nine tenths occur a single time. 1.5% to 2% of the sample is taken by the ten largest. Sequences were derived from peripheral blood, sampled in the first trimester of pregnancy. The source of these receptors is a female donor in good health, enrolled as a control in a pregnancy study.

The chain recombines TRBV27 with TRBJ1-5; D ambiguous. This CDR3 comprises 17 residues. Germline V CDR1 and CDR2: MNHEY, SMNVEV (reference sequence). The V and J ends lost 9 bases and 1 base respectively, with 22 bases between them. CDR3 in DNA: TGTGCCAGTCGAAAGCAGTTTAATGACAAGAGCAATCAGCCCCAGCATTTT. Translating it yields CASRKQFNDKSNQPQHF.

V gene TRBV27 combines with J gene TRBJ2-3; TRBD2 is a possible D gene (6 bases). The CDR3 runs to 14 residues. Trimming left V 1 base short and J 2 bases short, with 7 bases between. The germline V gene encodes CDR1 MNHEY and CDR2 SMNVEV (reference sequence). The CDR3 sequence: CASSLWGVTDTQYF. CDR3 nucleotides: TGTGCCAGCAGTTTATGGGGGGTCACAGATACGCAGTATTTT.

The chain couples TRBV10-3 to TRBJ2-1; 7 bases agree with TRBD1. Per germline, CDR1 ENHRY and CDR2 SYGVKD. Germline trimming cut 10 bases from V and 5 bases from J; bases unmatched to any gene: 11. The CDR3 sequence is 14 residues long. The CDR3 is CATTQGLADNEQFF. The DNA for the CDR3 is TGTGCCACTACACAGGGGCTCGCGGACAATGAGCAGTTCTTC.

The chain is built from TRBV2 and TRBJ1-2; possible D gene TRBD1, 6 bases. CDR3 size: 13 residues. The germline V gene encodes CDR1 SNHLY and CDR2 FYNNEI. With 7 bases removed from V and 3 bases from J, the gap between germline ends came to 12 bases. CDR3 in DNA: TGTGCCAGCAAGGGGGATGGCGACTATGGCTACACCTTC. As protein: CASKGDGDYGYTF.

The V and J genes are TRBV2 and TRBJ1-1, with TRBD1 matching 8 bases. The CDR3 has 15 amino acids. Germline V lookup: CDR1 SNHLY, CDR2 FYNNEI. Unmatched junction bases numbered 6, after V lost 5 bases and J lost 1 base. The CDR3 loop reads CASSSEGQENTEAFF. In DNA form, the CDR3 reads TGTGCCAGCAGTTCAGAGGGACAGGAGAACACTGAAGCTTTCTTT.

The chain is built from TRBV4-1 and TRBJ2-1, with TRBD2 identical over 9 bases. The length of the CDR3 is 16 residues. Germline CDR1 is MGHRA and CDR2 is YSYEKL. V was clipped by 1 base and J by 3 bases; unmatched bases: 4. The CDR3 nucleotides are TGCGCCAGCAGCCAAGGGGATAGCGGGAGCTACAATGAGCAGTTCTTC. This encodes CASSQGDSGSYNEQFF.

This chain connects TRBV2 to TRBJ2-1, with 11 positions matching TRBD2. CDR3 length: 20 residues. Germline-derived CDR1 and CDR2 are SNHLY and FYNNEI. J was trimmed by 2 bases and V by 6 bases; bases with no gene match: 18. The CDR3 sequence: CASRLSLGLAVPGAYNEQFF. The DNA for the CDR3 is TGTGCCAGCAGACTCTCCTTGGGACTAGCGGTTCCAGGGGCCTACAATGAGCAGTTCTTC.

The chain uses TRBV28 and TRBJ1-5; no clear D gene. The CDR3 contains 15 residues. Trimming stripped 2 bases from V and 2 bases from J, with 10 bases between. The germline V gene encodes CDR1 MDHEN and CDR2 SYDVKM. The CDR3 spells CASSLGGIGNQPQHF. CDR3 DNA sequence: TGTGCCAGCAGTTTAGGAGGGATTGGCAATCAGCCCCAGCATTTT.

This clone was counted only a few times. The chain is built from TRBV6-5 and TRBJ1-1; no clear D. Trimming removed 6 bases from V and 1 base from J, with 15 bases in between. The CDR3 has 15 residues. Per germline, CDR1 MNHEY and CDR2 SVGAGI. The CDR3 loop reads CASSNGPGGNTEAFF. The CDR3 DNA follows: TGTGCCAGCAGCAACGGACCCGGAGGGAACACTGAAGCTTTCTTT.

The gene calls are TRBV7-9 and TRBJ2-5; weak D call: TRBD1 (5 bases). From germline, CDR1 is SEHNR and CDR2 FQNEAQ (reference sequence). Trimming stripped 3 bases from V and 1 base from J, with 9 bases between. The CDR3 runs to 14 residues. Written as DNA, the CDR3 is TGTGCCAGCAGCTTGGGGCAGCGCCAAGAGACCCAGTACTTC. Translating it yields CASSLGQRQETQYF.

This chain links TRBV19 with TRBJ2-7, with D uncertain. V lost 4 bases and J 2 bases, leaving 15 bases between the germline ends. This CDR3 is built from 15 residues. Germline values: CDR1 LNHDA, CDR2 SQIVND (reference sequence). Here the CDR3 reads CASSTAWADTYEQYF. CDR3 bases: TGTGCCAGTAGTACGGCGTGGGCAGATACCTACGAGCAGTACTTC.

About this clone: Other DNA variants within this sample encode the same CDR3. The chain carries TRBV27 and TRBJ2-1; TRBD2 agrees at 14 bases. The CDR3 has 15 amino acids. Trimming at V came to 2 bases and at J to 7 bases, leaving 1 base not matched to a gene. Germline-derived CDR1 and CDR2 are MNHEY and SMNVEV (reference sequence). The CDR3 here is CASSLRLAGGNEQFF. In DNA form, the CDR3 reads TGTGCCAGCAGTTTACGACTAGCGGGGGGGAATGAGCAGTTCTTC.

This clone was counted a single time. The chain links TRBV30 to TRBJ1-5, with TRBD1 matching 7 bases. Germline CDR1 GTSNPN, CDR2 SVGIG (reference sequence). The V gene end was trimmed by 1 base and the J gene end by 9 bases; junction bases not matched to a gene: 6. The CDR3 spans 13 residues. CDR3 region: CAWSGQGPGPQHF. The CDR3 DNA sequence: TGTGCCTGGAGTGGACAGGGACCCGGGCCCCAGCATTTT.

The chain has TRBV5-1 and TRBJ2-7, with a weak D call TRBD2 (6 bases). The germline V and J ends were trimmed by 0 bases and 2 bases, with 12 bases remaining between them. In germline, CDR1 is SGHRS, CDR2 YFSETQ. The CDR3 is made up of 15 amino acids. The CDR3 is CASSLGTSYPYEQYF. For the CDR3, the DNA is TGCGCCAGCAGCTTGGGTACTAGCTACCCCTACGAGCAGTACTTC.

The chain joins TRBV18 to TRBJ2-3; 11 nucleotides agree with TRBD2. The J segment lost 0 bases and the V segment lost 1 base, leaving 6 bases of the junction unmatched. Germline assignment: CDR1 KGHSH and CDR2 LQKENI. This CDR3 region has 18 residues. Here the CDR3 reads CASSPLPGLAASTDTQYF. The CDR3 DNA is TGTGCCAGCTCACCACTTCCGGGACTAGCGGCTAGCACAGATACGCAGTATTTT.

This chain links TRBV11-2 with TRBJ2-3; TRBD2 agrees at 8 bases. The CDR3 sequence is 15 residues long. Germline V gene data show CDR1 as SGHAT and CDR2 as FQNNGV. Unmatched junction bases numbered 4, after V lost 5 bases and J lost 0 bases. For the CDR3, the DNA is TGTGCCAGCAGCCCGACTAGCGTTAGCACAGATACGCAGTATTTT. Protein: CASSPTSVSTDTQYF.

The DNA for the CDR3 is TGCGCCAGCAGCCAAGAAGCCCCCTCCGGGAGTGGGGGAGAGCAGTTCTTC. This translates into CASSQEAPSGSGGEQFF. This sequence joins TRBV4-1 and TRBJ2-1, with D possibly TRBD2 on 6 matching bases. Germline assignment: CDR1 MGHRA and CDR2 YSYEKL. The CDR3 extends over 17 amino acids. Trimming took 0 bases from V and 10 from J, leaving 22 bases between them.

The chain couples TRBV2 to TRBJ2-2; 11 bases map to TRBD2. CDR1 and CDR2 from the germline V gene are SNHLY and FYNNEI. The CDR3 covers 16 residues. V lost 8 bases, J lost 4 bases, and 9 bases stayed unmatched. The CDR3 DNA reads as TGTGCCAGCCTTCCGGGACTAGCGGTCGGCACCGGGGAGCTGTTTTTT. Translation: CASLPGLAVGTGELFF.

The gene calls are TRBV27 and TRBJ2-3; D not resolved. V was trimmed by 0 bases and J by 4 bases, leaving 8 bases between them. There are 14 residues in the CDR3. CDR1 is MNHEY, CDR2 SMNVEV, per germline (reference sequence). CDR3 sequence reads: CASSLSSSADTQYF. The CDR3, as DNA: TGTGCCAGCAGTTTATCATCCAGCGCAGATACGCAGTATTTT.

This chain uses TRBV28 with TRBJ1-2; 9 bases match TRBD1. The CDR3 runs to 16 residues. The V and J ends lost 3 bases and 2 bases, in that order; junction bases with no gene match: 7. Germline values: CDR1 MDHEN, CDR2 SYDVKM. CDR3 sequence (DNA): TGTGCCAGCAGTTTGACTGGGACAGGGACGAACTATGGCTACACCTTC. Amino acids: CASSLTGTGTNYGYTF.

This rearrangement joins TRBV19 to TRBJ2-7; a weak D match, TRBD2 (6 bases). Per germline, CDR1 LNHDA and CDR2 SQIVND (reference sequence). The germline V and J ends were trimmed by 5 bases and 3 bases, with 14 bases remaining between them. This CDR3 contains 14 residues. The CDR3 DNA reads TGTGCCAGTAGTCCGGGAGATGTCTTCTACGAGCAGTACTTC. Translating gives CASSPGDVFYEQYF. The full variable domain, its missing parts supplied by reference TRBV19 and TRBJ2-7, is DGGITQSPKYLFRKEGQNVTLSCEQNLNHDAMYWYRQDPGQGLRLIYYSQIVNDFQKGDIAEGYSVSREKKESFPLTVTSAQKNPTAFYLCASSPGDVFYEQYFGPGTRLTVT.

V gene TRBV28 combines with J gene TRBJ1-1; 7 nucleotides align to TRBD1. V lost 7 bases, J lost 10 bases, and 12 bases stayed unmatched. Per the germline V gene, CDR1 is MDHEN and CDR2 is SYDVKM. The CDR3 covers 13 residues. CDR3 loop: CASTATGLWRAFF. The CDR3 nucleotides read TGTGCCAGCACCGCGACAGGGTTGTGGAGAGCTTTCTTT.

This sequence joins TRBV28 and TRBJ2-7; 9 bases align to TRBD1. The CDR3 totals 15 residues. The J segment lost 0 bases and the V segment lost 3 bases, leaving 3 bases of the junction unmatched. Per the germline V gene, CDR1 is MDHEN and CDR2 is SYDVKM. CDR3 loop: CASSFPGQGSYEQYF. The CDR3 nucleotides read TGTGCCAGCAGTTTCCCGGGACAGGGCTCCTACGAGCAGTACTTC.

V usage is TRBV7-9 and J usage is TRBJ1-5; D perhaps matches TRBD1 (5 bases). V lost 1 base and J lost 5, with 9 bases in between. The CDR3 has 14 amino acids. Germline values: CDR1 SEHNR, CDR2 FQNEAQ (reference sequence). For the CDR3, the DNA is TGTGCCAGCAGCTTAGTAGGGGAGGATCAGCCCCAGCATTTT. Its translation is CASSLVGEDQPQHF.

The V gene is TRBV11-2, the J gene TRBJ2-7; weak D call: TRBD1 (6 bases). The germline V and J ends were trimmed by 6 bases and 6 bases, with 24 bases remaining between them. The CDR3 is made up of 16 amino acids. Germline V gives CDR1 SGHAT, CDR2 FQNNGV. This CDR3 is CASRAPGTQEGREQYF. In nucleotides, the CDR3 is TGTGCCAGCAGGGCCCCCGGGACACAGGAAGGGCGCGAGCAGTACTTC.

V usage is TRBV6-5 and J usage is TRBJ2-7, with 10 bases that match TRBD2. Germline CDR1 reads MNHEY; CDR2 reads SVGAGI. CDR3 size: 16 residues. The junction had 10 bases not matched to a gene; V was cut back by 2 bases and J by 6 bases. The CDR3 coding sequence is TGTGCCAGCAGTTACAAGCCTCTAGCGGGAGTGACCGAGCAGTACTTC. Protein sequence: CASSYKPLAGVTEQYF.

This rearrangement joins TRBV28 to TRBJ2-7; TRBD2 agrees at 7 bases. There are 14 residues in the CDR3. Germline CDR1 and CDR2: MDHEN and SYDVKM. V shed 6 bases and J 0 bases; nucleotides not matched to a gene: 5. As DNA, the CDR3 is TGTGCCAGCAGGCCTAGCGGTAGCTCCTACGAGCAGTACTTC. It yields the protein CASRPSGSSYEQYF.

A few counts support this clone. This chain uses TRBV11-2 with TRBJ1-1; D remains ambiguous. CDR1 SGHAT and CDR2 FQNNGV come from the germline V gene. The CDR3 is 13 amino acids. Trimming left V 4 bases short and J 5 bases short, with 11 bases between. CDR3 loop: CASSYTGRTEAFF. The CDR3 bases are TGTGCCAGCAGCTACACCGGGAGGACTGAAGCTTTCTTT.

The chain recombines TRBV6-5 with TRBJ2-7, with D tentatively TRBD2 (6 bases). Germline V gene sequence: CDR1 MNHEY, CDR2 SVGAGI. The length of the CDR3 is 14 residues. V was pared by 4 bases and J by 6 bases, with 16 bases between. This CDR3 is CASSSPGLPFEQYF. CDR3 DNA sequence: TGTGCCAGCAGTTCGCCGGGACTCCCATTCGAGCAGTACTTC.